These T cell receptor beta chains were read from a single sample in a study of T-cell reconstitution after alpha-beta-depleted transplantation in children. TCRdb reprocessed the PCR reads with MiXCR, giving one entry per CDR3 protein. The table lists hundreds of thousands of distinct CDR3 sequences, around 13% of them singletons. The sample in question was PBMCs, obtained before TCRalphabeta/CD19-depleted stem cell transplant. These receptors were obtained from a girl aged 2 to 9 with congenital amegakaryocytic thrombocytopenia, due to receive a stem cell transplant. CDR3s include the opening cysteine and the closing phenylalanine or tryptophan. A D gene is named only where the DNA matches it firmly. Clone size is given for some rows only: seen once, a few or many times, or a class if the clone is expanded.

V gene: TRBV12-3/TRBV12-4
D gene: -
J gene: TRBJ2-5
clone size: few
CDR3 length: 14
CDR3 protein: CASSFGVGRETQYF
CDR3 DNA: TGTGCCAGCAGTTTCGGAGTGGGCCGTGAGACCCAGTACTTC

V gene: TRBV10-3
D gene: -
J gene: TRBJ1-1
clone size: -
CDR3 length: 13
CDR3 protein: CAIRDRRVTEAFF
CDR3 DNA: TGTGCCATCAGGGACCGAAGGGTCACTGAAGCTTTCTTT

V gene: TRBV5-6
D gene: -
J gene: TRBJ2-7
clone size: few
CDR3 length: 16
CDR3 protein: CASSFRGRSFSYEQYF
CDR3 DNA: TGTGCCAGCAGCTTTCGGGGACGCTCCTTCTCCTACGAGCAGTACTTC

V gene: TRBV25-1
D gene: -
J gene: TRBJ2-3
clone size: few
CDR3 length: 14
CDR3 protein: CASSDMGNTDTQYF
CDR3 DNA: TGTGCCAGCAGTGACATGGGAAACACAGATACGCAGTATTTT

V gene: TRBV11-2
D gene: TRBD2
J gene: TRBJ2-7
clone size: many
CDR3 length: 15
CDR3 protein: CASSDWVAGVLEQYF
CDR3 DNA: TGTGCCAGCAGCGATTGGGTAGCGGGAGTTCTCGAGCAGTACTTC

V gene: TRBV29-1
D gene: TRBD1
J gene: TRBJ2-7
clone size: many
CDR3 length: 14
CDR3 protein: CSVEERDSSYEQYF
CDR3 DNA: TGCAGCGTTGAAGAGAGGGACAGCTCCTACGAGCAGTACTTC

V gene: TRBV5-1
D gene: TRBD2
J gene: TRBJ2-2
clone size: many
CDR3 length: 16
CDR3 protein: CASSLASGSNTGELFF
CDR3 DNA: TGCGCCAGCAGCTTGGCTAGCGGGTCGAACACCGGGGAGCTGTTTTTT

V gene: TRBV24-1
D gene: -
J gene: TRBJ1-1
clone size: few
CDR3 length: 14
CDR3 protein: CATSDRHDNTEAFF
CDR3 DNA: TGTGCCACCAGTGATAGACACGACAACACTGAAGCTTTCTTT

V gene: TRBV28
D gene: -
J gene: TRBJ1-1
clone size: few
CDR3 length: 17
CDR3 protein: CASSPRQVGPSNTEAFF
CDR3 DNA: TGTGCCAGCAGTCCCAGACAGGTCGGGCCGTCGAACACTGAAGCTTTCTTT

V gene: TRBV12-3/TRBV12-4
D gene: -
J gene: TRBJ1-2
clone size: many
CDR3 length: 14
CDR3 protein: CASSLWIGGHGYTF
CDR3 DNA: TGTGCCAGCAGTTTGTGGATCGGGGGCCACGGCTACACCTTC

V gene: TRBV18
D gene: TRBD1
J gene: TRBJ2-1
clone size: few
CDR3 length: 13
CDR3 protein: CASSPAGQGSITF
CDR3 DNA: TGTGCCAGCTCACCAGCGGGACAGGGGTCAATCACCTTC

V gene: TRBV5-1
D gene: -
J gene: TRBJ2-4
clone size: many
CDR3 length: 13
CDR3 protein: CASSLASENIQYF
CDR3 DNA: TGCGCCAGCAGCTTGGCGAGCGAAAACATTCAGTACTTC

V gene: TRBV15
D gene: -
J gene: TRBJ2-1
clone size: many
CDR3 length: 13
CDR3 protein: CATSRAGYTEQFF
CDR3 DNA: TGTGCCACCAGCAGGGCCGGGTACACTGAGCAGTTCTTC

V gene: TRBV15
D gene: -
J gene: TRBJ2-1
clone size: -
CDR3 length: 14
CDR3 protein: CATSGQRGGHEQFF
CDR3 DNA: TGTGCCACCAGCGGACAGAGGGGAGGACATGAGCAGTTCTTC

V gene: TRBV5-1
D gene: -
J gene: TRBJ2-3
clone size: many
CDR3 length: 14
CDR3 protein: CASSDDRSTDTQYF
CDR3 DNA: TGCGCCAGCAGCGACGACAGGAGCACAGATACGCAGTATTTT